The subject of this entry is one T cell receptor beta chain. The record originates from a study of shared clonotypes between healthy human individuals. V shed 1 base and J shed 5 bases, with 6 bases lying between them. CDR3 length: 11 residues. CDR1 is GTSNPN, CDR2 SVGIG, per germline (reference sequence). Over several immunoSEQ plates, each subset's genomic DNA was distributed in even portions. Original analysis: Junction-only sequences produced by ImmunoSEQ had no quality scores, so filtering differed. Using immunoSEQ multiplex PCR, the repertoire was profiled, and TCRdb retains in-frame clones only, with some absent. V, J and clone size are taken as reported in that table, and D and trimming were inferred from the DNA itself. This table holds some 500,000 clones, about 74% found once.

The chain employs TRBV30 and TRBJ2-7, with D uncertain. Specimen: PBMCs. The receptor was derived from a woman in her 40s in good health. Some clones in this sample may be carry-over from other donors' samples. The CDR3 is CAWSARDEQYF. CDR3 bases: TGTGCCTGGAGTGCTCGCGACGAGCAGTACTTC.